Listed here are 12 T cell receptor beta chains from one sample, sequenced in a study of blood T cell repertoires in COVID-19. Measured with immunoSEQ multiplex PCR; TCRdb has only the in-frame clones, and not every one. The profile shows around 77,000 clones, roughly four fifths of them singletons. Sequenced sample: peripheral blood. The receptor set was obtained from a woman aged 80 or over with active or convalescent COVID-19.

The chain is built from TRBV12-3 or TRBV12-4 and TRBJ1-2; D unclear. The CDR3 runs 13 residues. Trimming removed 0 bases from V and 8 bases from J, with 10 bases in between. The CDR3 DNA reads as TGTGCCAGCAGTTTAGCGCGGGAAGCGGGCTACACCTTC. This gives the protein CASSLAREAGYTF.

The chain couples TRBV12-3 or TRBV12-4 to TRBJ1-5, with unresolved D. Trimming cost V 6 bases and J 5 bases, with 8 bases left between them. The CDR3 totals 12 residues. The CDR3 reads CASSRLYQPQHF. The CDR3 DNA reads as TGTGCCAGCAGCAGACTCTATCAGCCCCAGCATTTT.

The chain is built from TRBV19 and TRBJ1-1; the D gene is possibly TRBD1 (6 bases). The CDR3 is made up of 14 amino acids. Germline V gene data show CDR1 as LNHDA and CDR2 as SQIVND (reference sequence). Trimming cost V 6 bases and J 1 base, with 12 bases left between them. This CDR3 reads CASRVLQGNTEAFF. DNA for the CDR3: TGTGCCAGTAGAGTCCTACAGGGGAACACTGAAGCTTTCTTT.

The CDR3 DNA reads TGTGCCAGCAGTCTCCGAGTGTGGGGCTACACCTTC. Its protein is CASSLRVWGYTF. The rearrangement uses TRBV6-5 and TRBJ1-2; D remains unclear. The CDR3 runs to 12 residues. The V and J ends lost 5 bases and 8 bases respectively, with 12 bases between them. Germline-derived CDR1 and CDR2 are MNHEY and SVGAGI.

This clone was counted once. This sequence joins TRBV4-1 and TRBJ1-1, with D possibly matching TRBD1 (6 bases). The germline V gene encodes CDR1 MGHRA and CDR2 YSYEKL. The CDR3 spans 14 residues. V lost 0 bases to trimming and J lost 4 bases, with 9 bases between them. The CDR3 DNA is TGCGCCAGCAGCCAAGATCCAGGGGCCACTGAAGCTTTCTTT. Its protein is CASSQDPGATEAFF.

This chain joins TRBV5-5 and TRBJ2-7, with 7 bases lining up with TRBD1. Germline V gene lookup returns CDR1 SGHKS and CDR2 YYEKEE (reference sequence). J was trimmed by 0 bases and V by 2 bases; bases with no gene match: 2. The CDR3 is 14 amino acids. The CDR3 region has the DNA TGTGCCAGCAGCTTACAGGGGCACTCCTACGAGCAGTACTTC. Amino acid sequence: CASSLQGHSYEQYF.

This chain connects TRBV5-1 to TRBJ2-2; 9 nucleotides line up with TRBD1. Trimming removed 3 bases from V and 4 bases from J; junction bases left unmatched: 7. This CDR3 contains 16 residues. Germline loops: CDR1 SGHRS, CDR2 YFSETQ. The chain's CDR3 is CASSSNRGRGTGELFF. The CDR3 DNA reads TGCGCCAGCAGCTCGAACAGGGGGCGAGGCACCGGGGAGCTGTTTTTT.

This clone occurred once. This sequence joins TRBV18 and TRBJ1-1; no reliable D call. V was shortened by 0 bases and J by 7 bases, with 12 bases between the two germline ends. The CDR3 loop spans 14 amino acids. The germline V gene has CDR1 KGHSH and CDR2 LQKENI. The CDR3 region is CASSPPSRPHEAFF. CDR3 in DNA: TGTGCCAGCTCACCACCCTCCAGGCCCCATGAAGCTTTCTTT.

This clone appeared a few times. This chain links TRBV7-2 with TRBJ2-1; TRBD1 matches at 10 bases. J lost 12 bases, V lost 3 bases, and 11 bases had no gene match. Germline V gives CDR1 SGHTA, CDR2 FQGNSA. CDR3 length: 15 amino acids. CDR3 coding DNA: TGTGCCAGCAGCTTCTGGACAGGGGGTATGCGGGGGCAGTTCTTC. Translation gives CASSFWTGGMRGQFF.

The V and J genes are TRBV7-9 and TRBJ2-5; tentative D call: TRBD2 (6 bases). Trimming stripped 4 bases from V and 5 bases from J, with 17 bases between. Germline V gene lookup returns CDR1 SEHNR and CDR2 FQNEAQ (reference sequence). The CDR3 spans 15 residues. The CDR3 sequence is CASSYPLGGSETQYF. The CDR3 bases are TGTGCCAGCAGCTATCCTCTCGGGGGAAGCGAGACCCAGTACTTC.

This clone came up many times. The V gene is TRBV9, the J gene TRBJ1-2; tentatively, D is TRBD1 (6 bases). This CDR3 has 14 amino acids. V was pared by 3 bases and J by 8 bases, with 17 bases between. The germline V gene has CDR1 SGDLS and CDR2 YYNGEE. In DNA form, the CDR3 reads TGTGCCAGCAGCGCCAACGGGGGGCTTAGCGGCTACACCTTC. This encodes CASSANGGLSGYTF.

The chain joins TRBV13 to TRBJ1-1, with D maybe TRBD1 (6 bases). CDR1 and CDR2 from the germline V gene are PRHDT and FYEKMQ (reference sequence). The CDR3 is 17 residues long. V lost 0 bases to trimming and J lost 2 bases, with 16 bases between them. DNA for the CDR3: TGTGCCAGCAGCTTAGGGTACAGGGACGAGGGAAACACTGAAGCTTTCTTT. Translation gives CASSLGYRDEGNTEAFF.